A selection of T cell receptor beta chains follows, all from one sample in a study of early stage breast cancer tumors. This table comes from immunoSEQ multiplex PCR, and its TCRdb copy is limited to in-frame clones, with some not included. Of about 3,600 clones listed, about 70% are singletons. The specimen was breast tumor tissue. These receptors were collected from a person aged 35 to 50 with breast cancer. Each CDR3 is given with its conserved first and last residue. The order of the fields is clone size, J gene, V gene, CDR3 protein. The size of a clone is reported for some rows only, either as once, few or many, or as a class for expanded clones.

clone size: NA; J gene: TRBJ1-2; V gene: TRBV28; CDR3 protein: CASSAGTNLGVYGYTF
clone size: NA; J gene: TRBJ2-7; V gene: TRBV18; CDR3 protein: CASSPGGGSYEQYF
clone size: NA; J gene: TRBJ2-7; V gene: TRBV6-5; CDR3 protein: CASSDLNLREQYF
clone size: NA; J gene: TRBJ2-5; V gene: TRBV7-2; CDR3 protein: CASSLGGSGKETQYF
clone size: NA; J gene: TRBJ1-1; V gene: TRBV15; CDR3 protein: CATSGQGHTEAFF
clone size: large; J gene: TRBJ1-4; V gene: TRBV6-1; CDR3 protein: CASTRTGHANEKLFF
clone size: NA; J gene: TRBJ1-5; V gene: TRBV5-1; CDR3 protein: CASSLSPTGTGGNQPQHF
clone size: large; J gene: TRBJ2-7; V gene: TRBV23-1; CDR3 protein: CASSYSYEQYF
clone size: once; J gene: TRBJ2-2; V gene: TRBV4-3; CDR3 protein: CASSQAEEGTAHTGELFF
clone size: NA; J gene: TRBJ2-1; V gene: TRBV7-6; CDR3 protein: CASSLVSSGGEQFF
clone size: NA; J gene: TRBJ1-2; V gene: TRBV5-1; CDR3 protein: CASSLVPGGDYGYTF
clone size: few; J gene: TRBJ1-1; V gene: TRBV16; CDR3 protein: CASSHRGEATEAFF
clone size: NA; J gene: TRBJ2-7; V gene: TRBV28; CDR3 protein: CGTQGGAYEQYF
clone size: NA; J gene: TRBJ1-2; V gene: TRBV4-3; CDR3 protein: CASSSQGYGYTF
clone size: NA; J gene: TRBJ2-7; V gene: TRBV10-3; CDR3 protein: CAIQRDTSGSGYEQYF
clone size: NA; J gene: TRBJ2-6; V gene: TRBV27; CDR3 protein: CASGRPGANVLTF
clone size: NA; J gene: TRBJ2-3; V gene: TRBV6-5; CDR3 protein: CASSYAPQSTDTQYF
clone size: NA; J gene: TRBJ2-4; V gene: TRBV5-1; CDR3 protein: CASSLDPREDIQYF
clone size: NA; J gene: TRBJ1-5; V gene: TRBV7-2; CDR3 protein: CASSLLTVGQPQHF
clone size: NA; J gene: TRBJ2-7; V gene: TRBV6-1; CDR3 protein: CASSEIGREQYF
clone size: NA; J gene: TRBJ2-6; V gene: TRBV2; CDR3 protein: CASSEGRISGANVLTF
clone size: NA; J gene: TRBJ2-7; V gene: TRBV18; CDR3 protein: CASSLFRDSSSYEQYF
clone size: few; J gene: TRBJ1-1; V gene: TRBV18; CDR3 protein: CASSREQELFTEAFF
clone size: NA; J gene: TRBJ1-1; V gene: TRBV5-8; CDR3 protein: CASSQDRGTEAFF
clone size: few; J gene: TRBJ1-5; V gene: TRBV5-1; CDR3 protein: CASSLGQGEFSNQPQHF
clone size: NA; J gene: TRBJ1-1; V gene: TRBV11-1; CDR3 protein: CASSFLGDTEAFF
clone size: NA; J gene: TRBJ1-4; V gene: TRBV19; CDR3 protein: CASSIDRGRGLSLEKLFF
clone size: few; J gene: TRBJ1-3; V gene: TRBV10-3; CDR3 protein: CATKGGQGAGNTIYF
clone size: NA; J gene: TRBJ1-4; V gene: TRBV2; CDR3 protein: CASSEVRAGNEKLFF
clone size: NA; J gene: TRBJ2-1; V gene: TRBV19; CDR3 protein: CASSIGQEGDHEQFF
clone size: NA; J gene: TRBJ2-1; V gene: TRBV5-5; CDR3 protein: CASSLESGKGHEQFF
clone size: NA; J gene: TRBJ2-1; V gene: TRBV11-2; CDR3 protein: CASSLDKGALSQFF
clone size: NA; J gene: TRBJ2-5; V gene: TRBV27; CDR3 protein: CASSLTSGTQETQYF
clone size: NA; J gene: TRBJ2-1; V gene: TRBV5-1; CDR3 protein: CASSEGTSGISYNEQFF
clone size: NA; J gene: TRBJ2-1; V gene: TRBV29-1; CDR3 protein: CSVDGLEVAGARDEQFF
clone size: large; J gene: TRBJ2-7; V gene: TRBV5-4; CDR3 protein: CATSLPLLPPIYEQYF
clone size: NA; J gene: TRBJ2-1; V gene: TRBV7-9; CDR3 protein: CASSTRLAGGSYNEQFF
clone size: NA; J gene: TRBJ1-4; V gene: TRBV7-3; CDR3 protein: CASEPRPAPRLNEKLFF
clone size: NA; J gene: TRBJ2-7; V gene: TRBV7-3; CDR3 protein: CASSPYDRGPHEQYF
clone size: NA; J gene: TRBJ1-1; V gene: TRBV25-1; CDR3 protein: CASSVDRNTEAFF
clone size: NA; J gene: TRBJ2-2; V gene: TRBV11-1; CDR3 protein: CASSFSGVGELFF
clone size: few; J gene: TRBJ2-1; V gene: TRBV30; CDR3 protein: CAWRLGGNEQFF
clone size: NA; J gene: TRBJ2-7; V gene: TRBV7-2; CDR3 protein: CASSTSDGRSYEQYF
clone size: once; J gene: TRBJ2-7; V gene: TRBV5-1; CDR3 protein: CASSSGTGSVEQYF
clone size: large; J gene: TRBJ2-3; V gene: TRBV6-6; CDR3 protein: CASSYEISTDTQYF
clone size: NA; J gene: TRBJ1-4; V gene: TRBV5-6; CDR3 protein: CASSLSFRTGFNEKLFF
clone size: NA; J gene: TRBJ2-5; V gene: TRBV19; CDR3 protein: CASSDRVETQYF
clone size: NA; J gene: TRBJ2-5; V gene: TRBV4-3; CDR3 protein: CASSPRGEGETQYF
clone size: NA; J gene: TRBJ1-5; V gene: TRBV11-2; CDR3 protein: CASSLVDGSSQPQHF
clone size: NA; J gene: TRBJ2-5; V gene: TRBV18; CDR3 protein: CASSPPTSRETQYF
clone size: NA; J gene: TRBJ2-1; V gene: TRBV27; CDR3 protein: CASRSRGNEQFF
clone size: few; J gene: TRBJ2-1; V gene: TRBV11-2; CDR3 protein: CASSLQGDKDEQFF
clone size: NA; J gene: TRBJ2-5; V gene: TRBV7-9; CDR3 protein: CASSFSISSAIQETQYF
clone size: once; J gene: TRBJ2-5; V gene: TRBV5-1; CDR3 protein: CASTLLAGEKETQYF
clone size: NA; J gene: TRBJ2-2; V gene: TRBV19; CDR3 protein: CASNIQGANTGELFF